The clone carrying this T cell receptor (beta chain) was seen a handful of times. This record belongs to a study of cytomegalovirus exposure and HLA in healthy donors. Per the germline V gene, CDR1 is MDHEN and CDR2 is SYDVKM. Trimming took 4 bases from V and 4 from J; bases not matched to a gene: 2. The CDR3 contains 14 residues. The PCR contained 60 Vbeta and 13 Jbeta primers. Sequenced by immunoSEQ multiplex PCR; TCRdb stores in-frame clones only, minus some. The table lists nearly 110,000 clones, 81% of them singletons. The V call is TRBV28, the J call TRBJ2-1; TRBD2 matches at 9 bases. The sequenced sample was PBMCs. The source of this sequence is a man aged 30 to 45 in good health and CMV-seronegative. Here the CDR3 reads CASSSLAGYNEQFF. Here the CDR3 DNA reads TGTGCCAGCAGTTCTCTAGCGGGATACAATGAGCAGTTCTTC.